The 25 T cell receptor beta chains in this list originate from one sample, sequenced in a study of regulatory and conventional T cells in RAG deficiency (dated 2017 in TCRdb). Before genomic DNA extraction, regulatory T cells were isolated from blood as CD4+CD25-high CD127-low cells. Library creation used the immunoSEQ multiplex PCR assay. Entries here come from immuneACCESS through TCRdb and include only in-frame sequences with V and J called. Some clones fail to appear in such tables; in the studies checked, an unresolved V gene covers under half of the shortfall, and the cause of the remainder is unknown. The sample yields roughly 20,000 clones; 80% to 90% were counted once. The leading ten clones occupy more than 1.4% of the sample. This sample was shared with a second study, whose subject was regulatory T cells. That second publication adds: The multiplex PCR relied on 52 forward TRBV primers and 13 reverse TRBJ primers, and amplification bias was corrected through assay-based and computational methods.

Sequences were obtained from Tregs sorted from blood. The receptor set was obtained from a human donor in good health.

This clone was seen once. This chain joins TRBV18 and TRBJ2-1; 10 bases line up with TRBD2. The length of the CDR3 is 15 residues. V lost 3 bases to trimming and J lost 3 bases; unmatched junction nucleotides: 2. CDR1 and CDR2 from the germline V gene are KGHSH and LQKENI. CDR3 coding DNA: TGTGCCAGCTCACCGAGGACTAGCGGCTACAATGAGCAGTTCTTC. It is translated as CASSPRTSGYNEQFF.

This clone occurred once. The chain joins TRBV28 to TRBJ2-5; D call uncertain. Germline values: CDR1 MDHEN, CDR2 SYDVKM. The CDR3 is 15 amino acids. Trimming left V 5 bases short and J 5 bases short, with 18 bases between. The CDR3 nucleotides are TGTGCCAGCAGTCCCGGTCGACCGCTTAGCGAGACCCAGTACTTC. Its protein product is CASSPGRPLSETQYF.

This clone came up once. The rearrangement links TRBV15 to TRBJ1-1; no reliable D call. The CDR3 length is 13 residues. CDR1 LNHNV and CDR2 YYDKDF come from the germline V gene (reference sequence). Between the trimmed V and J ends, which lost 0 bases and 8 bases, there was a span of 10 bases. The CDR3 spells CATSRDEGVEAFF. For the CDR3, the DNA is TGTGCCACCAGCAGAGATGAGGGAGTCGAAGCTTTCTTT.

This chain uses TRBV19 with TRBJ2-5, with D uncertain. Germline V gene sequence: CDR1 LNHDA, CDR2 SQIVND (reference sequence). The CDR3 is made up of 15 amino acids. Trimming stripped 3 bases from V and 3 bases from J, with 14 bases between. Here the CDR3 reads CASSIGTLEEETQYF. CDR3 DNA: TGTGCCAGTAGTATCGGTACGTTAGAAGAAGAGACCCAGTACTTC.

V and J are TRBV6-1 and TRBJ1-5, with 7 bases aligning to TRBD1. V shed 2 bases, J shed 4 bases, and the junction held 5 bases outside the gene matches. This CDR3 has 15 residues. Germline values: CDR1 MNHNS, CDR2 SASEGT. The CDR3, as DNA: TGTGCCAGCAGTGAAAACAGGGGCGAGAATCAGCCCCAGCATTTT. Translated, it gives CASSENRGENQPQHF.

V is TRBV2 and J is TRBJ1-2; possibly TRBD1 for D (5 bases). The V end lost 6 bases, the J end lost 9 bases, and 20 bases lay between the germline ends. The CDR3 has 14 residues. Germline V lookup: CDR1 SNHLY, CDR2 FYNNEI. CDR3 loop: CASSDRGLRYRYTF. The CDR3, as DNA: TGTGCCAGCAGCGATCGGGGGTTACGATACCGCTACACCTTC.

This clone has only one observation. The chain carries TRBV9 and TRBJ2-1; no clear D gene. Germline CDR1 is SGDLS and CDR2 is YYNGEE. The CDR3 sequence is 16 residues long. Trimming shortened V by 1 base and J by 8 bases, and 19 bases separated the two germline ends. CDR3 coding DNA: TGTGCCAGCAGCGTAAGAGTGGGATTCGATTTCGATGAGCAGTTCTTC. Its protein product is CASSVRVGFDFDEQFF.

This clone has just a few counts. The chain has TRBV9 and TRBJ2-1, with D perhaps TRBD2 (6 bases). The CDR3 contains 16 residues. Per the germline V gene, CDR1 is SGDLS and CDR2 is YYNGEE. V lost 1 base, J lost 0 bases, and 11 bases lay in between. CDR3 DNA sequence: TGTGCCAGCAGCGTAACCGGGAGCGGCTCCTACAATGAGCAGTTCTTC. Amino acid sequence: CASSVTGSGSYNEQFF.

The chain employs TRBV4-3 and TRBJ2-1, with TRBD1 matching 11 bases. Germline-derived CDR1 and CDR2 are LGHNA and YSLEER. V was pared by 4 bases and J by 8 bases, with 7 bases of the junction left unmatched. The CDR3 extends over 15 amino acids. The CDR3 loop reads CASSPGQGAFDEQFF. The CDR3 bases are TGCGCCAGCAGCCCAGGACAGGGGGCGTTCGATGAGCAGTTCTTC.

This chain uses TRBV6-5 with TRBJ1-2; perhaps TRBD1 as D (6 bases). This CDR3 has 14 residues. The V and J ends lost 6 bases and 5 bases respectively, with 16 bases between them. Germline CDR1 is MNHEY and CDR2 is SVGAGI. The CDR3 DNA sequence: TGTGCCAGCAGGCCAAACAGGGTCCGGTATGGCTACACCTTC. Translation: CASRPNRVRYGYTF.

This clone occurred once. The J gene is TRBJ2-3, the V gene TRBV11-2; no reliable D call. CDR1 is SGHAT, CDR2 FQNNGV, per germline. CDR3 length: 12 residues. V was shortened by 5 bases and J by 2 bases, with 5 bases between the two germline ends. CDR3 in DNA: TGTGCCAGCAGCCCAAACACAGATACGCAGTATTTT. Translation: CASSPNTDTQYF.

The V call is TRBV28, the J call TRBJ2-1, with D uncertain. The CDR3 sequence is 15 residues long. Trimming stripped 7 bases from V and 0 bases from J, with 13 bases between. From germline, CDR1 is MDHEN and CDR2 SYDVKM. CDR3 sequence: CASISPQSSYNEQFF. In DNA form, the CDR3 reads TGTGCCAGCATTTCCCCACAGAGCTCCTACAATGAGCAGTTCTTC.

The chain is built from TRBV11-2 and TRBJ1-2, with a weak D call TRBD1 (5 bases). The germline CDR1 and CDR2 sequences are SGHAT and FQNNGV. The CDR3 length is 15 residues. V lost 2 bases and J lost 0, with 10 bases in between. The CDR3 spells CASSLTSGANYGYTF. The CDR3 DNA is TGTGCCAGCAGCTTAACTTCGGGGGCTAACTATGGCTACACCTTC.

The chain joins TRBV21-1 to TRBJ2-7; the table's TRBD2 call for D was not verified on the DNA. TRBV21-1 is recorded as a pseudogene. The CDR3 loop spans 15 amino acids. CDR3 amino acids: CASSNFLDLQYEQYF. CDR3 coding DNA: TGTGCCAGCAGCAATTTCCTGGACTTACAATACGAGCAGTACTTC.

This chain uses TRBV7-9 with TRBJ2-7, with 7 bases matching TRBD1. The CDR3 spans 14 residues. The germline gives CDR1 SEHNR, CDR2 FQNEAQ (reference sequence). With 5 bases clipped from V and 3 bases from J, the junction kept 7 bases outside the gene matches. DNA for the CDR3: TGTGCCAGCAGCAGAACAGGGGTGGACTACGAGCAGTACTTC. Amino acids: CASSRTGVDYEQYF.

This clone was detected a few times. This rearrangement joins TRBV9 to TRBJ2-3; TRBD2 agrees at 7 bases. Germline lookup yields CDR1 SGDLS and CDR2 YYNGEE. With 0 bases clipped from V and 4 bases from J, the junction kept 8 bases outside the gene matches. This CDR3 comprises 16 residues. Here the CDR3 reads CASSVGAGEEADTQYF. As DNA, the CDR3 is TGTGCCAGCAGCGTAGGGGCGGGAGAGGAAGCAGATACGCAGTATTTT.

The chain couples TRBV10-2 to TRBJ2-1; TRBD2 matches 12 bases. The germline CDR1 and CDR2 sequences are WSHSY and SAAADI. This CDR3 is 14 amino acids long. V trimming: 6 bases; J trimming: 8 bases; junction bases outside the gene matches: 5. CDR3 amino acids: CASSASGGGYEQFF. The CDR3 DNA follows: TGCGCCAGCAGCGCTAGCGGGGGGGGCTATGAGCAGTTCTTC.

The chain joins TRBV5-1 to TRBJ2-1; D call uncertain. From germline, CDR1 is SGHRS and CDR2 YFSETQ. The V end lost 0 bases, the J end lost 9 bases, and 7 bases lay between the germline ends. The length of the CDR3 is 12 residues. CDR3 in amino acids: CASSLDYFEQFF. The CDR3 DNA follows: TGCGCCAGCAGCTTGGACTATTTTGAGCAGTTCTTC.

The chain recombines TRBV7-9 with TRBJ1-1, with 8 bases lining up with TRBD1. Trimming took 3 bases from V and 6 from J; bases not matched to a gene: 9. The CDR3 sequence is 15 residues long. Germline assignment: CDR1 SEHNR and CDR2 FQNEAQ (reference sequence). The CDR3 region has the DNA TGTGCCAGCAGCTTTCAGGGGGCGGCGAGCGCTGAAGCTTTCTTT. Amino acid sequence: CASSFQGAASAEAFF.

The J gene is TRBJ2-7, the V gene TRBV7-2, with 9 bases fitting TRBD1. With V trimmed by 1 base and J by 4 bases, 8 bases remained unmatched. This CDR3 contains 16 residues. Germline CDR1 is SGHTA and CDR2 is FQGNSA. Here the CDR3 reads CASSLVVLQGAYEQYF. The CDR3, as DNA: TGTGCCAGCAGCTTAGTTGTCTTACAGGGGGCTTACGAGCAGTACTTC.

The chain recombines TRBV29-1 with TRBJ1-1; tentative D call: TRBD1 (5 bases). The CDR3 covers 10 residues. Trimming took 6 bases from V and 7 from J, leaving 9 bases between them. The germline CDR1 and CDR2 sequences are SQVTM and ANQGSEA. CDR3 in DNA: TGCAGCGTGGGCAGGGTTGAAGCTTTCTTT. This encodes CSVGRVEAFF.

This sequence joins TRBV5-1 and TRBJ2-7; tentative D call: TRBD2 (6 bases). CDR3 size: 17 residues. Looked up from germline, CDR1 is SGHRS and CDR2 is YFSETQ. Trimming cost V 4 bases and J 2 bases, with 22 bases left between them. In nucleotides, the CDR3 is TGCGCCAGCAGCAGAGGCACAAGCGGGTCCACTCCCTACGAGCAGTACTTC. Translated: CASSRGTSGSTPYEQYF.

The chain recombines TRBV14 with TRBJ2-7; 11 bases map to TRBD2. Trimming removed 0 bases from V and 6 bases from J; junction bases left unmatched: 4. Germline V gene data show CDR1 as SGHDN and CDR2 as FVKESK. CDR3 length: 15 residues. For the CDR3, the DNA is TGTGCCAGCAGCCAAGAGCTACTAGCGGGAGTCGAGCAGTACTTC. Its protein is CASSQELLAGVEQYF.

This clone was observed once. This chain connects TRBV29-1 to TRBJ1-1, with 8 positions matching TRBD1. Germline CDR1 is SQVTM and CDR2 is ANQGSEA. V gave up 4 bases and J gave up 7 bases; unmatched junction bases: 5. CDR3 length: 12 residues. The CDR3 here is CSVGGQVGEAFF. For the CDR3, the DNA is TGCAGCGTTGGGGGACAGGTGGGTGAAGCTTTCTTT.

The rearrangement joins TRBV5-5 to TRBJ2-3; D unclear. This CDR3 contains 16 residues. V shed 0 bases and J shed 5 bases, with 16 bases lying between them. Germline V lookup: CDR1 SGHKS, CDR2 YYEKEE (reference sequence). The CDR3 region is CASSLEAQMSRDTQYF. As DNA, the CDR3 is TGTGCCAGCAGCTTGGAGGCACAAATGTCCCGAGATACGCAGTATTTT. The complete variable domain, with remaining parts taken from reference TRBV5-5 and TRBJ2-3, reads DAGVTQSPTHLIKTRGQQVTLRCSPISGHKSVSWYQQVLGQGPQFIFQYYEKEERGRGNFPDRFSARQFPNYSSELNVNALLLGDSALYLCASSLEAQMSRDTQYFGPGTRLTVL.